The T cell receptor beta chain under discussion was sequenced for a study of shared clonotypes between healthy human individuals. Study-level information: The composition of the donors was a couple of women and a few men aged 18 to 49.

General study findings and limits: The genetic and exposure-history diversity represented was limited by few donors.

In the source study's methods: For the immunoSEQ data, sequences were junction-only without quality scores, so filtering differed. Clones were read by immunoSEQ multiplex PCR, and TCRdb kept only the in-frame ones, dropping some. The V and J calls and clone size are taken from that table; D and trimming were inferred from the DNA. The sample lists 470,000 or so clones, roughly 80% occurring once. Worth noting for this clone: Its antigen is still unknown.

The CDR3 extends over 16 amino acids. The V gene's germline CDR1 is GTSNPN and CDR2 SVGIG (reference sequence). The J segment lost 10 bases and the V segment lost 3 bases, leaving 14 bases of the junction unmatched. Every one of the donors was a Caucasian adult that lived in Nashville, Tennessee. The clonotype comes from a woman between 35 and 50 years old in good health. Some clones in this sample may be carry-over from other donors' samples. Sample: PBMCs. The V call is TRBV30, the J call TRBJ1-6, with 8 bases identical to TRBD1. Here the CDR3 DNA reads TGTGCCTGGAGCGCCGACAGGGGCCTCACGGGATCACCCCTCCACTTT. Translated: CAWSADRGLTGSPLHF.